This TCR beta chain was obtained from a study of radiotherapy plus CTLA-4 blockade in lung cancer. Background on the study: Disease control was achieved by around 32% of patients, and objective responses by about 19%.

Unmatched junction bases numbered 4, after V lost 6 bases and J lost 2 bases. CDR1 is SGHTA, CDR2 FQGNSA, per germline. The length of the CDR3 is 14 residues. CTLA-4 blockade using ipilimumab, together with focal radiation, was received by patients with chemo-refractory metastatic non-small-cell lung cancer. Concerning this clone itself: Its antigen is currently unknown.

TCRdb's table, derived via immunoSEQ multiplex PCR, lists solely in-frame clones and lacks some. The sample records 62,000 or so clones, 65% to 80% being singletons. The study, taken as a whole, reports: Blood TCR clones of tumor origin expanded after radiotherapy plus ipilimumab. With interferon-beta, early dynamics of blood T cell clones were reported to best predict response.

The sequencing here drew on peripheral blood, taken from a patient treated with radiotherapy plus ipilimumab. The chain couples TRBV7-2 to TRBJ2-1; 7 bases are shared with TRBD2. This TCR was recovered from a human donor with non-small cell lung cancer who had a complete response to radiotherapy plus ipilimumab. The CDR3 loop is CASRTAGAYNEQFF. The CDR3 region has the DNA TGTGCCAGCAGAACGGCGGGGGCCTACAATGAGCAGTTCTTC.